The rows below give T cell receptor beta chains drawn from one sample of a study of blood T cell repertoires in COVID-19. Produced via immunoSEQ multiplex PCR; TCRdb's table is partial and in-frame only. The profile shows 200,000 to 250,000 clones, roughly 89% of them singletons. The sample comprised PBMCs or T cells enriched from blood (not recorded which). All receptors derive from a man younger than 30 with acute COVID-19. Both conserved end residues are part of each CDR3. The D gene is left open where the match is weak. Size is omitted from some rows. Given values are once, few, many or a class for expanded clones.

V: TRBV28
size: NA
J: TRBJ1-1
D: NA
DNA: TGTGCCAGCTCCCATGTGGACAGACAGACTGAAGCTTTCTTT
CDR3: CASSHVDRQTEAFF

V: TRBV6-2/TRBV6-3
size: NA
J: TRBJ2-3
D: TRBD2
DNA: TGTGCCAGCAGTCCACCAGCGGGAGTTGCAGATACGCAGTATTTT
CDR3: CASSPPAGVADTQYF

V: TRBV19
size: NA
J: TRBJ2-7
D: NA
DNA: TGTGCCAGTAGTACCCAACGGGGGCAGGGGGCCTACGAGCAGTACTTC
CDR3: CASSTQRGQGAYEQYF

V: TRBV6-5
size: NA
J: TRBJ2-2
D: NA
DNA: TGTGCCAGCAGCTCAGGGTCCGGGGAGCTGTTTTTT
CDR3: CASSSGSGELFF

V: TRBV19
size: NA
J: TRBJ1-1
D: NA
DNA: TGTGCCAGTAGTTACTCGAACACTGAAGCTTTCTTT
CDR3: CASSYSNTEAFF

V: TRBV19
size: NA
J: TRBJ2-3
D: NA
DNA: TGTGCCAGTAGACCCACAGACACTAGCACAGATACGCAGTATTTT
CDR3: CASRPTDTSTDTQYF

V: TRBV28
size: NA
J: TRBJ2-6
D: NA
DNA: TGTGCCAGCGCTAACCAGGGCGCTGGGGCCAACGTCCTGACTTTC
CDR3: CASANQGAGANVLTF

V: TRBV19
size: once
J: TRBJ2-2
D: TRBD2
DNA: TGTGCCAGTAGTTCTAAGGGACTAGCCGCCCCCGGGGAGCTGTTTTTT
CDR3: CASSSKGLAAPGELFF

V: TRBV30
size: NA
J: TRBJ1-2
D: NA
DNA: TGTGCCTGGAGTGATAACAGCCTCTATGGCTACACCTTC
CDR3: CAWSDNSLYGYTF

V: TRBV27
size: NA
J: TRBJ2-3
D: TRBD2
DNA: TGTGCCAGCAGTTTAGAATATTGGGGCGGGAGTAGAAATACGCAGTATTTT
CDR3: CASSLEYWGGSRNTQYF

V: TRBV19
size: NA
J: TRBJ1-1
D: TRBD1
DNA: TGTGCCAGTAGTCCGGGACAGGGAGGGACTGAAGCTTTCTTT
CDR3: CASSPGQGGTEAFF

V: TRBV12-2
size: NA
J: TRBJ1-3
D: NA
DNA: TGTGCAAGTCGCTTGGTGTCGGGGACAGCAACCCCTGGAAACACCATATATTTT
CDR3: CASRLVSGTATPGNTIYF

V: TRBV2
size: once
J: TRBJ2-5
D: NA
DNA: TGTGCCAGCAGTGAATCCAGGATACAAGAGACCCAGTACTTC
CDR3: CASSESRIQETQYF

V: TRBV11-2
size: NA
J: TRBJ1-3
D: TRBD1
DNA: TGTGCCAGCGCCGGGACAGGGGGAGGAAACACCATATATTTT
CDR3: CASAGTGGGNTIYF

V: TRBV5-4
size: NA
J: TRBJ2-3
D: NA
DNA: TGTGCCAGCAGCCTACCACCCACTAGTGCAGATACGCAGTATTTT
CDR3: CASSLPPTSADTQYF

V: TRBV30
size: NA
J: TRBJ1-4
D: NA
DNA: TGTGCCTGGAGTACCCCGACAGACCGTAATGAAAAACTGTTTTTT
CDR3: CAWSTPTDRNEKLFF

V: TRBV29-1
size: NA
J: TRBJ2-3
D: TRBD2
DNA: TGCAGCGTTGAAGGGTATGGGGGAGGGCCTACAGATACGCAGTATTTT
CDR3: CSVEGYGGGPTDTQYF

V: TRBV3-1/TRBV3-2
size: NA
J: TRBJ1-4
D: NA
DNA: TGTGCCAGCAGCCATTCTTACTCCTCCGGGACAAGGGCTGGGCCAACTAATGAAAAACTGTTTTTT
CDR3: CASSHSYSSGTRAGPTNEKLFF

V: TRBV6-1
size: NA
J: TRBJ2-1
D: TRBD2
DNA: TGTGCCAGCAGTGAGGGACTAGCGGAGCGGCAGTTCTTC
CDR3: CASSEGLAERQFF

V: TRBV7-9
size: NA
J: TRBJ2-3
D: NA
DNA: TGTGCCAGCAGTTTCAAGGGGAAAGATACGCAGTATTTT
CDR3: CASSFKGKDTQYF

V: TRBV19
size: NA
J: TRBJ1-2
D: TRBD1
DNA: TGTGCCAGTATAAAATGGATTCCGGGACAGGGGACCTATGGCTACACCTTC
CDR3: CASIKWIPGQGTYGYTF

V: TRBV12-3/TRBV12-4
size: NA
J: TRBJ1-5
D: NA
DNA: TGTGCCAGCACCCGAGGTGGTCAGCCCCAGCATTTT
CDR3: CASTRGGQPQHF

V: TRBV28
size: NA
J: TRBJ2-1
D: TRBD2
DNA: TGTGCCAGCAGTCTAGCGGACTACAATGAGCAGTTCTTC
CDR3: CASSLADYNEQFF

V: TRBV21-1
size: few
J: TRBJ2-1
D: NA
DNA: TGTGCCAGCAGCAAAGAGACAGCCCGACCGAGGACCCATTACAATGAGCAGTTCTTC
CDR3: CASSKETARPRTHYNEQFF

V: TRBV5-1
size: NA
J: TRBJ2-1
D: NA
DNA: TGCGCCAGCAGCTTTGCTAGCGCCAACAATGAGCAGTTCTTC
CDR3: CASSFASANNEQFF

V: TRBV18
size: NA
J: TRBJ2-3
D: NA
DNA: TGTGCCAGCTCACCCGAAGCGGCAGGACTCACAGATACGCAGTATTTT
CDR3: CASSPEAAGLTDTQYF

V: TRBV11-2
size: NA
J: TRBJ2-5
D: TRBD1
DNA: TGTGCCAGCAGCTCCTCGGACAGGGTTGAGGAGACCCAGTACTTC
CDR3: CASSSSDRVEETQYF

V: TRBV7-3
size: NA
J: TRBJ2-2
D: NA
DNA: TGTGCCAGCAGCTTAAGCGGGACCAACACCGGGGAGCTGTTTTTT
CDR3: CASSLSGTNTGELFF

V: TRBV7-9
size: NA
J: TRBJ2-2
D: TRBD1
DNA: TGTGCCAGCAGCCCCGGACAGGGCCGACACCGGGAGCTGTTTTTT
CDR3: CASSPGQGRHRELFF

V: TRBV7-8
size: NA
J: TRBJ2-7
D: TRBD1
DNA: TGTGCCAGCAGCCCCCCTCCGGGACAGAGTTACGAGCAGTACTTC
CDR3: CASSPPPGQSYEQYF

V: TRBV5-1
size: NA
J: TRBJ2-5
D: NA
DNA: TGCGCCAGCAGCGAACAGGGTTCCGGAAGAGAGACCCAGTACTTC
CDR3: CASSEQGSGRETQYF

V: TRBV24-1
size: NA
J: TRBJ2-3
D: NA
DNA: TGTGCCACCAGTAAAGGACAGAACACAGATACGCAGTATTTT
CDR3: CATSKGQNTDTQYF

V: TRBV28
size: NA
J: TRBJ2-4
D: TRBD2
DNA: TGTGCCAGCAGTTTATCCTCTAGCGGGAGGCGAGGGGGCAAAAACATTCAGTACTTC
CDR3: CASSLSSSGRRGGKNIQYF

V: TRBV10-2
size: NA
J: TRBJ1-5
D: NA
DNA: TGCGCCAGCAGTGAGTCTCCGACTCGTTCGGGGTCGGCCAATCAGCCCCAGCATTTT
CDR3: CASSESPTRSGSANQPQHF

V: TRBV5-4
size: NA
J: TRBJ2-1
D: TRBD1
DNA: TGTGCCAGCAGCTTCCCGGGACAGGCATACAATGAGCAGTTCTTC
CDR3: CASSFPGQAYNEQFF

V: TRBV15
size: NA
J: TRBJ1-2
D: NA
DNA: TGTGCCACCAGCTTCAGGGCCTCCTATGGCTACACCTTC
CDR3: CATSFRASYGYTF

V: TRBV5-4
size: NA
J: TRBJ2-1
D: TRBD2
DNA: TGTGCCAGCAGCTTCCTTGGACTAGCGGGAGGGCCTTGGTACAATGAGCAGTTCTTC
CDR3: CASSFLGLAGGPWYNEQFF